The clone carrying this TCR beta chain was detected a few times. TCRdb ran MiXCR on the 5' RACE reads and lists one entry per CDR3 protein. The sample includes 200,000 to 300,000 distinct CDR3 sequences, approximately 6.8% of them seen just once. This sample stems from a study of T cells after yellow fever vaccination. Study-wide context: The SMART-Seq v4 Ultra Low Input method served to prepare the low-cell-number fractions.

Germline V gene sequence: CDR1 MNHNS, CDR2 SASEGT. CDR3 length equals 19 residues. The V and J ends lost 6 bases and 0 bases, in that order; junction bases with no gene match: 13. The clonotype originates from a man aged 25-45 years who received the YFV17D yellow fever vaccine. The sequencing here drew on CD4+ T cells sorted from PBMCs, taken on the day of the yellow fever booster vaccination. The chain uses TRBV6-1 and TRBJ2-2; 10 nucleotides line up with TRBD2. CDR3 in DNA: TGTGCCAGCAGCCATACTAGCGGGGACTTAGCCCCGAACACCGGGGAGCTGTTTTTT. This encodes CASSHTSGDLAPNTGELFF.